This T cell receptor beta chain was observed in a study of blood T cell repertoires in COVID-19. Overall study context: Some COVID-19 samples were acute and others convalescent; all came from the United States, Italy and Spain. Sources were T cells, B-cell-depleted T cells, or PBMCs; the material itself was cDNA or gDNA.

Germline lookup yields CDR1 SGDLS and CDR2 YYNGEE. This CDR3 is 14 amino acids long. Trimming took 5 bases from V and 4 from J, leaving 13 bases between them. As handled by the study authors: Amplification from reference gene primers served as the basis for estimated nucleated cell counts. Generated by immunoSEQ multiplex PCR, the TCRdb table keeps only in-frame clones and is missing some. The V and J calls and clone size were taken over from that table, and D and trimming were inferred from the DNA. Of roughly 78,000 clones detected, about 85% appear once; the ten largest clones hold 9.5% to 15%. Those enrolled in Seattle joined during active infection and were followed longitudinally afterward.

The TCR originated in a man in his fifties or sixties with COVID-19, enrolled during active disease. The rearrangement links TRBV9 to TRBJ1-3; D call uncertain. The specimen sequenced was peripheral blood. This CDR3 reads CASSFTSRGNTIYF. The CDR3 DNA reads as TGTGCCAGCAGTTTTACATCGCGGGGAAACACCATATATTTT.